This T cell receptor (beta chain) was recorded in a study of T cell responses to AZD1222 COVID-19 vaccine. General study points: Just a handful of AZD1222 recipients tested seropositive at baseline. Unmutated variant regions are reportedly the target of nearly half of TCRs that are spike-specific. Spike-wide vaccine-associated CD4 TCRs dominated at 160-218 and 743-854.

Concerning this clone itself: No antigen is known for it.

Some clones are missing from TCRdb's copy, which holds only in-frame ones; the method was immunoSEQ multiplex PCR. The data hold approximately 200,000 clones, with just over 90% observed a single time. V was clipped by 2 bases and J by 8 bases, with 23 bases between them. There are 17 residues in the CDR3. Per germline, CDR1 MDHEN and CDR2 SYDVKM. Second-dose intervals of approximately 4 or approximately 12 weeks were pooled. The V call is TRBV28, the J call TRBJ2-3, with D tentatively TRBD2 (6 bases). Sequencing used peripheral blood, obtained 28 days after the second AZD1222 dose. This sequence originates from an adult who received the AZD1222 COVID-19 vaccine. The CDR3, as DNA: TGTGCCAGCAGTTTAGAGGGAGGTGGCTCTATAGGCCGTACGCAGTATTTT. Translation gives CASSLEGGGSIGRTQYF.